The 9 T cell receptor beta chains below all came from one sample that was sequenced in a study of T-cell memory formation after mild COVID-19. TCRdb re-called the 5' RACE reads with MiXCR, one entry per CDR3 protein. The data contain about 400,000 distinct CDR3 sequences, 20% to 25% of them singletons. Sequenced input: PBMCs or a T cell subset sorted from them (not recorded which). The receptors shown here come from an adult woman who had mild COVID-19 (a few samples of this study predate the infection). Cell type and time point are not known.

This clonotype has a handful of counts. The gene calls are TRBV7-6 and TRBJ2-1; 11 nucleotides line up with TRBD2. The V segment lost 5 bases and the J segment 4 bases; nucleotides outside the gene matches: 4. Per the germline V gene, CDR1 is SGHVS and CDR2 is FNYEAQ. The CDR3 has 15 amino acids. CDR3 sequence reads: CASSGGLAAYNEQFF. The DNA of the CDR3 is TGTGCCAGCAGCGGGGGACTAGCGGCGTACAATGAGCAGTTCTTC.

This clonotype showed up just a few times. The chain uses TRBV30 and TRBJ2-4; perhaps D is TRBD1 or TRBD2 (7 bases each). CDR3 size: 12 residues. CDR1 and CDR2 (germline): GTSNPN, SVGIG (reference sequence). V dropped 2 bases and J dropped 10 bases, with 12 bases sitting between them. CDR3 protein: CAWSRQGGIQYF. DNA for the CDR3: TGTGCCTGGAGTAGGCAGGGGGGGATTCAGTACTTC.

V gene TRBV20-1 combines with J gene TRBJ2-7; a possible D gene is TRBD1 (7 bases). There are 14 residues in the CDR3. The V end was cut by 6 bases, the J end by 7 bases, with 22 bases between. Germline CDR1 DFQATT, CDR2 SNEGSKA (reference sequence). CDR3 loop: CSAPDGGQYQEQYF. The CDR3 DNA is TGCAGTGCGCCCGACGGGGGACAGTACCAAGAGCAGTACTTC.

The table lists this clonotype with a few counts. The J gene is TRBJ1-2, the V gene TRBV6-6, with D tentatively TRBD1 (6 bases). The ends were cut back, 6 bases at V and 7 bases at J, with 30 bases in the middle. The CDR3 length is 18 residues. Germline values: CDR1 MNHNY, CDR2 SVGAGI (reference sequence). The CDR3 here is CASSPGGGAENYNGGYTF. The CDR3 nucleotides are TGTGCCAGCAGCCCGGGGGGGGGCGCAGAGAACTATAACGGTGGCTACACCTTC.

This clonotype was seen a handful of times. The gene calls are TRBV6-6 and TRBJ1-2; tentative D call: TRBD1 (5 bases). The CDR3 covers 16 residues. The V gene lost 5 bases and the J gene lost 6 bases, with 22 bases spanning the gap. Germline values: CDR1 MNHNY, CDR2 SVGAGI (reference sequence). CDR3 in amino acids: CASSNLLGTKGDGYTF. CDR3 nucleotides: TGTGCCAGCAGTAACTTACTGGGGACGAAAGGGGATGGCTACACCTTC.

The rearrangement links TRBV4-1 to TRBJ1-5; unclear D gene. The V gene lost 1 base and the J gene lost 6 bases, with 7 bases spanning the gap. Germline CDR1 is MGHRA and CDR2 is YSYEKL. This CDR3 region has 13 residues. The CDR3 sequence is CASSQGQAQPQHF. The CDR3 DNA is TGCGCCAGCAGCCAAGGTCAGGCTCAGCCCCAGCATTTT.

This sequence joins TRBV20-1 and TRBJ2-2; 11 positions match TRBD2. Losses at the gene ends were 5 bases for V and 1 base for J; bases not matched to a gene: 3. The CDR3 covers 15 residues. Germline V gene lookup returns CDR1 DFQATT and CDR2 SNEGSKA (reference sequence). The CDR3, as DNA: TGCAGTGCTTCGCTAGCGGGAGGGAACACCGGGGAGCTGTTTTTT. Protein sequence: CSASLAGGNTGELFF.

V gene TRBV20-1 combines with J gene TRBJ2-5; TRBD2 is a possible D gene (6 bases). There are 14 residues in the CDR3. Germline assignment: CDR1 DFQATT and CDR2 SNEGSKA (reference sequence). V gave up 1 base and J gave up 7 bases, with 16 bases separating them. The DNA of the CDR3 is TGCAGTGCTAGAGCCGGAGCGGAGGGTGGGACCCAGTACTTC. Its protein product is CSARAGAEGGTQYF.

This clonotype has a handful of counts. The V gene is TRBV12-3 or TRBV12-4, the J gene TRBJ2-7; D unclear. The CDR3 length is 14 residues. V was shortened by 5 bases and J by 2 bases, with 13 bases between the two germline ends. DNA of the CDR3: TGTGCCAGCAGTGACCCAAGGGCCCCCTACGAGCAGTACTTC. It translates to CASSDPRAPYEQYF.